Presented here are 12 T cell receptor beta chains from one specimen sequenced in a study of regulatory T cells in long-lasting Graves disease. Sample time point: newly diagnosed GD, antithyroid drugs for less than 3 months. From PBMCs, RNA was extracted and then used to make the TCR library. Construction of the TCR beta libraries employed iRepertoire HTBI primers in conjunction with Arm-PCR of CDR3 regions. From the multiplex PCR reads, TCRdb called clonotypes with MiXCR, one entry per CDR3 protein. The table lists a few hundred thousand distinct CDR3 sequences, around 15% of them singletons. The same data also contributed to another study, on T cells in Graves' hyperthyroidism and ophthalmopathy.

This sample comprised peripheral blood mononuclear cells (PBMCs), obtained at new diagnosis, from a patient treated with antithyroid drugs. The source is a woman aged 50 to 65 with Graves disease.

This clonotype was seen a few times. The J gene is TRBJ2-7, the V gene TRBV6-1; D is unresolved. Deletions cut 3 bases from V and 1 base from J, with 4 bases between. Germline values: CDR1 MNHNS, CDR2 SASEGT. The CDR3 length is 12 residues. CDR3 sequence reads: CASSETSYEQYF. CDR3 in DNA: TGTGCCAGCAGTGAGACTTCCTACGAGCAGTACTTC.

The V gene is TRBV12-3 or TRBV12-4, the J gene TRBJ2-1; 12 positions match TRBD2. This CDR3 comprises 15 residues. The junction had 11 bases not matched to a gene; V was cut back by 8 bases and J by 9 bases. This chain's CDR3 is CASGGATSGSIEQFF. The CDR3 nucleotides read TGTGCCAGCGGGGGGGCGACTAGCGGGAGTATTGAGCAGTTCTTC.

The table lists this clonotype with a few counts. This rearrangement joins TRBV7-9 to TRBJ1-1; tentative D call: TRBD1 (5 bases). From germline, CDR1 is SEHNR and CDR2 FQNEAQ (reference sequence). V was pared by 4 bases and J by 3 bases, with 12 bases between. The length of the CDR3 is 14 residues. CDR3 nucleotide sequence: TGTGCCAGCAGCTCTGAAGCGGGGCACACTGAAGCTTTCTTT. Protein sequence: CASSSEAGHTEAFF.

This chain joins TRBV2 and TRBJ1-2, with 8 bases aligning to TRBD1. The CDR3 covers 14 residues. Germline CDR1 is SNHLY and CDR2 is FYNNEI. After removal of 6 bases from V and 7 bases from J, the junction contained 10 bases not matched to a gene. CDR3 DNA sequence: TGTGCCAGCAGCCTGGACAGGGTGATGGGTGGCTACACCTTC. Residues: CASSLDRVMGGYTF.

CDR3 DNA sequence: TGTGCCTGGAGTGTAGATTTCTCTCAGGGGATGAACACTGAAGCTTTCTTT. Translated, it gives CAWSVDFSQGMNTEAFF. This rearrangement joins TRBV30 to TRBJ1-1, with a possible D match to TRBD1 (6 bases). The CDR3 runs 17 residues. Germline CDR1 and CDR2: GTSNPN and SVGIG (reference sequence). V gave up 0 bases and J gave up 0 bases, with 17 bases separating them. The whole variable domain, remainder taken from reference TRBV30 and TRBJ1-1, is SQTIHQWPATLVQPVGSPLSLECTVEGTSNPNLYWYRQAAGRGLQLLFYSVGIGQISSEVPQNLSASRPQDRQFILSSKKLLLSDSGFYLCAWSVDFSQGMNTEAFFGQGTRLTVV.

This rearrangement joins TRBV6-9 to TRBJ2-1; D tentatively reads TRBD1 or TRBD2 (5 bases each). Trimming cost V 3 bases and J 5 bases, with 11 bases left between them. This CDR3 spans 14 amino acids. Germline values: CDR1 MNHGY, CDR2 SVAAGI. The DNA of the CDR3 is TGTGCCAGCAGTTACGACAGAGCGGACAATGAGCAGTTCTTC. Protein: CASSYDRADNEQFF.

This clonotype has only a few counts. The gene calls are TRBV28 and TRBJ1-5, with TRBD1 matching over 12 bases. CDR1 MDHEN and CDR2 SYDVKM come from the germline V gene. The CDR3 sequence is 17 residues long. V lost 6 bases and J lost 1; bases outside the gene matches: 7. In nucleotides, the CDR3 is TGTGCCAGCAGCCCGGGACAGGGGGCTATAAGCAATCAGCCCCAGCATTTT. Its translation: CASSPGQGAISNQPQHF. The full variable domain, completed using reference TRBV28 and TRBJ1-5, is DVKVTQSSRYLVKRTGEKVFLECVQDMDHENMFWYRQDPGLGLRLIYFSYDVKMKEKGDIPEGYSVSREKKERFSLILESASTNQTSMYLCASSPGQGAISNQPQHFGDGTRLSIL.

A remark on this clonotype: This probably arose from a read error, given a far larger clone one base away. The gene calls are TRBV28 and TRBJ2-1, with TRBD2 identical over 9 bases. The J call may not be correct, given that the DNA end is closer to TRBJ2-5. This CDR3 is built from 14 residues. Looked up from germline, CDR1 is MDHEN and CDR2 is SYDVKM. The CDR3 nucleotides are TGTGCCAACAGCCTCATTAGCGGGAGTGGGACCCAGTACTTC. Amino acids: CANSLISGSGTQYF.

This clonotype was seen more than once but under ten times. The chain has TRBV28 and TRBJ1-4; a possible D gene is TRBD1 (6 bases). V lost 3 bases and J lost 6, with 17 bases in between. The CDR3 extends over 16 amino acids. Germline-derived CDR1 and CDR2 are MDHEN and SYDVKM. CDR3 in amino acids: CASSLLGGGPDEKLFF. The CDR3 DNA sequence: TGTGCCAGCAGTTTGCTAGGGGGAGGGCCTGATGAAAAACTGTTTTTT. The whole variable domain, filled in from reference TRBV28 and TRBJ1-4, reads DVKVTQSSRYLVKRTGEKVFLECVQDMDHENMFWYRQDPGLGLRLIYFSYDVKMKEKGDIPEGYSVSREKKERFSLILESASTNQTSMYLCASSLLGGGPDEKLFFGSGTQLSVL.

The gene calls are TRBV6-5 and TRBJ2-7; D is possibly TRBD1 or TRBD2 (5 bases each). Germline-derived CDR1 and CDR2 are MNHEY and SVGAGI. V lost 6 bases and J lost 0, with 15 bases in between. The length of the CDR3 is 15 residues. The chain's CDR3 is CASSYGTLISYEQYF. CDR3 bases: TGTGCCAGCAGCTACGGGACCCTGATCTCCTACGAGCAGTACTTC.

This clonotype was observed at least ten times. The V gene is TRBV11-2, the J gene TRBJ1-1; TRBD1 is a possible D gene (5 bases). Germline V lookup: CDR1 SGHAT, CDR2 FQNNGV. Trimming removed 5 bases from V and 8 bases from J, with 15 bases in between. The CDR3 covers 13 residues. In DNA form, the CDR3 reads TGTGCCAGCAGCCCCGGGGGTTGGGGGGAAGCTTTCTTT. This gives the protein CASSPGGWGEAFF.

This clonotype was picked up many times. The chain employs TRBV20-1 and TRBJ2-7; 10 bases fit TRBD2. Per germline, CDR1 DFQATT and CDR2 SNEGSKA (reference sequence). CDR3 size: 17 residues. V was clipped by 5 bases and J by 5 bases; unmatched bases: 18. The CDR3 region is CSAWGPRASGRSDEQYF. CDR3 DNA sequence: TGCAGTGCTTGGGGACCCCGAGCTAGCGGGAGATCGGACGAGCAGTACTTC.